The sequence of this TCR beta chain was determined in a study of blood T cell repertoires in COVID-19. CDR1 and CDR2 (germline): SGHTS, YDEGEE. CDR3 length: 16 amino acids. J lost 0 bases, V lost 2 bases, and 3 bases had no gene match. Individuals drawn from some 25 US areas were about 18 to 90 years old. Cohort assignment relied on participant-reported clinical history. This clone was found once. Repertoires were generated with immunoSEQ multiplex PCR, while TCRdb's copy carries only in-frame clones and drops some. The table records over 400,000 clones, roughly nine tenths of them present only once. Sequenced input: PBMCs or T cells enriched from blood (not recorded which). This TCR derives from an older woman who had recovered from COVID-19. V gene TRBV5-8 combines with J gene TRBJ2-1; 9 nucleotides match TRBD1. The CDR3 sequence is CASSLGTGSSYNEQFF. The CDR3 DNA is TGTGCCAGCAGCTTAGGGACAGGGAGCTCCTACAATGAGCAGTTCTTC.